One and the same sample provided the 21 T cell receptor beta chains below, sequenced in a study of OX40 agonist ivuxolimab in advanced cancers. Here immunoSEQ multiplex PCR was the method, and the copy in TCRdb shows in-frame clones only, minus some. This table has 100,000 or so clones, about 85% appearing once. The sequencing here drew on CD4+ or CD8+ T cells sorted from blood, taken in a trial of the OX40 agonist ivuxolimab. Receptor source: an adult with an advanced solid tumor such as melanoma, head and neck, liver or kidney cancer.

The CDR3 coding sequence is TGTGCCAGCAGTGAAGGACTAGCAATCTCCTACAATGAGCAGTTCTTC. Protein: CASSEGLAISYNEQFF. The rearrangement uses TRBV6-1 and TRBJ2-1; TRBD2 matches at 7 bases. Unmatched junction bases numbered 3, after V lost 1 base and J lost 0 bases. CDR3 length: 16 amino acids. From germline, CDR1 is MNHNS and CDR2 SASEGT.

The CDR3 here is CASSLEGGRAYEQYF. CDR3 DNA sequence: TGTGCCAGCAGCTTAGAGGGCGGGAGGGCCTACGAGCAGTACTTC. This chain uses TRBV7-6 with TRBJ2-7, with 9 nucleotides matching TRBD2. V shed 1 base, J shed 2 bases, and the junction held 3 bases outside the gene matches. The germline V gene has CDR1 SGHVS and CDR2 FNYEAQ. The CDR3 runs to 15 residues.

The chain recombines TRBV4-2 with TRBJ2-6; D unresolved. The CDR3 has 15 residues. Germline lookup yields CDR1 LGHNA and CDR2 YNFKEQ. Trimming took off 0 bases at V and 1 base at J, with 4 bases between the two ends. CDR3 sequence (DNA): TGTGCCAGCAGCCAAGACATGTCTGGGGCCAACGTCCTGACTTTC. Protein product: CASSQDMSGANVLTF.

This clone was seen once. The chain recombines TRBV28 with TRBJ2-5; tentatively, D is TRBD1 (6 bases). V was pared by 6 bases and J by 5 bases, with 19 bases between. Germline values: CDR1 MDHEN, CDR2 SYDVKM. The CDR3 extends over 15 amino acids. The CDR3 reads CASSGRATQGETQYF. Here the CDR3 DNA reads TGTGCCAGCAGCGGCCGAGCGACCCAGGGGGAGACCCAGTACTTC.

V gene TRBV7-9 combines with J gene TRBJ1-2; 9 nucleotides agree with TRBD1. Germline V gene data show CDR1 as SEHNR and CDR2 as FQNEAQ (reference sequence). This CDR3 contains 15 residues. With 5 bases clipped from V and 9 bases from J, the junction kept 13 bases outside the gene matches. The CDR3 DNA follows: TGTGCCAGCAGCCAAGAGAGGGGACAGGGTATGAGCTACACCTTC. Protein product: CASSQERGQGMSYTF.

With regard to this clone: Germline and junction disagree at one end, which may indicate a read error. The chain couples TRBV7-7 to TRBJ2-5; a weak D match, TRBD1 (7 bases). CDR3 length: 13 amino acids. In germline, CDR1 is SSHAT, CDR2 FNYEAQ (reference sequence). The CDR3 region has the DNA TGTGCTAGCAGCCCCCAGGGGGGTACCACCCAGTACTTC. Protein: CASSPQGGTTQYF. The variable domain in full, completed from reference TRBV7-7 and TRBJ2-5, reads GAGVSQSPRYKVTKRGQDVTLRCDPISSHATLYWYQQALGQGPEFLTYFNYEAQPDKSGLPSDRFSAERPEGSISTLTIQRTEQRDSAMYRCASSPQGGTTQYFGPGTRLLVL.

The CDR3 nucleotides are TGTGCCAGCAGTTACACGTCTAGCGGGACCCACGAGCAGTACTTC. Its protein is CASSYTSSGTHEQYF. V is TRBV6-5 and J is TRBJ2-5, with 9 bases that match TRBD2. TRBJ2-7 explains the end of the DNA better; the J call may be wrong. The CDR3 sequence is 15 residues long. Germline loops: CDR1 MNHEY, CDR2 SVGAGI.

The gene calls are TRBV7-8 and TRBJ2-1; TRBD2 matches at 9 bases. With V trimmed by 5 bases and J by 4 bases, 9 bases remained unmatched. Looked up from germline, CDR1 is SGHVS and CDR2 is FQNEAQ. The CDR3 sequence is 16 residues long. The CDR3: CASSRIAGVKYNEQFF. The CDR3 DNA sequence: TGTGCCAGCAGCAGAATAGCGGGAGTAAAATACAATGAGCAGTTCTTC.

The rearrangement joins TRBV13 to TRBJ1-4; 10 nucleotides agree with TRBD1. This CDR3 is 14 amino acids long. CDR1 is PRHDT and CDR2 is FYEKMQ in the germline V gene (reference sequence). Trimming at V came to 4 bases and at J to 9 bases, leaving 5 bases not matched to a gene. CDR3 region: CASSSWDRGKKLFF. CDR3 nucleotides: TGTGCCAGCAGCTCCTGGGACAGGGGAAAAAAACTGTTTTTT. The full variable domain, rest sourced from reference TRBV13 and TRBJ1-4, is AAGVIQSPRHLIKEKRETATLKCYPIPRHDTVYWYQQGPGQDPQFLISFYEKMQSDKGSIPDRFSAQQFSDYHSELNMSSLELGDSALYFCASSSWDRGKKLFFGSGTQLSVL.

The genes are TRBV28 and TRBJ1-3; 8 nucleotides align to TRBD1. The CDR3 length is 15 residues. V was clipped by 5 bases and J by 8 bases; unmatched bases: 11. CDR1 and CDR2 (germline): MDHEN, SYDVKM. CDR3 in DNA: TGTGCCAGCAGTACTCCGGGACACAGGGGGGACACCATATATTTT. Residues: CASSTPGHRGDTIYF.

The chain recombines TRBV9 with TRBJ2-1; D possibly corresponds to TRBD1 (5 bases). V was clipped by 0 bases and J by 6 bases, with 16 bases between them. Germline-derived CDR1 and CDR2 are SGDLS and YYNGEE. The CDR3 has 16 amino acids. The CDR3 region is CASSVATLDISNEQFF. The CDR3 DNA follows: TGTGCCAGCAGCGTAGCGACCCTGGACATTTCCAATGAGCAGTTCTTC.

The chain employs TRBV29-1 and TRBJ1-5, with D unresolved. Germline V gives CDR1 SQVTM, CDR2 ANQGSEA. This CDR3 region has 12 residues. V lost 6 bases and J lost 4, with 10 bases in between. CDR3 sequence reads: CSVRTENQPQHF. The DNA for the CDR3 is TGCAGCGTCAGGACGGAAAATCAGCCCCAGCATTTT.

The chain links TRBV7-2 to TRBJ2-2; 7 bases match TRBD2. The junction had 9 bases not matched to a gene; V was cut back by 4 bases and J by 4 bases. The CDR3 loop spans 16 amino acids. Germline V gene sequence: CDR1 SGHTA, CDR2 FQGNSA. The CDR3: CASSSWEGWGTGELFF. In DNA form, the CDR3 reads TGTGCCAGCAGCTCTTGGGAGGGTTGGGGCACCGGGGAGCTGTTTTTT.

This sequence joins TRBV7-6 and TRBJ2-5, with no clear D. Trimming took off 3 bases at V and 3 bases at J, with 11 bases between the two ends. Germline V gene lookup returns CDR1 SGHVS and CDR2 FNYEAQ. The CDR3 length is 14 residues. The CDR3: CASSLGTVEETQYF. CDR3 DNA: TGTGCCAGCAGCTTGGGTACGGTCGAAGAGACCCAGTACTTC. Full variable domain (missing parts from reference TRBV7-6 and TRBJ2-5): GAGVSQSPRYKVTKRGQDVALRCDPISGHVSLYWYRQALGQGPEFLTYFNYEAQQDKSGLPNDRFSAERPEGSISTLTIQRTEQRDSAMYRCASSLGTVEETQYFGPGTRLLVL.

The V and J genes are TRBV5-4 and TRBJ1-2; D perhaps matches TRBD1 (5 bases). V was clipped by 6 bases and J by 6 bases, with 18 bases between them. This CDR3 spans 14 amino acids. Germline V gene data show CDR1 as SGHNT and CDR2 as YYREEE (reference sequence). For the CDR3, the DNA is TGTGCCAGCACCCCTGCTCCGGGGCCAGATGGCTACACCTTC. Protein sequence: CASTPAPGPDGYTF.

The V and J genes are TRBV4-3 and TRBJ1-5, with D possibly TRBD1 on 6 matching bases. The CDR3 extends over 16 amino acids. Trimming removed 0 bases at V and 2 bases at J, with 11 bases between. Germline CDR1 reads LGHNA; CDR2 reads YSLEER. The CDR3 nucleotides are TGCGCCAGCAGCCAAGAGGGAGGGGGACGCAATCAGCCCCAGCATTTT. It is translated as CASSQEGGGRNQPQHF.

This chain uses TRBV18 with TRBJ2-2; maybe TRBD1 (6 bases). Trimming left V 6 bases short and J 0 bases short, with 17 bases between. The CDR3 sequence is 17 residues long. Germline V gene sequence: CDR1 KGHSH, CDR2 LQKENI. The CDR3 region is CASSGAERRANTGELFF. The CDR3 bases are TGTGCCAGCTCGGGGGCGGAGAGGCGCGCGAACACCGGGGAGCTGTTTTTT. The whole variable domain, remainder taken from reference TRBV18 and TRBJ2-2, is NAGVMQNPRHLVRRRGQEARLRCSPMKGHSHVYWYRQLPEEGLKFMVYLQKENIIDESGMPKERFSAEFPKEGPSILRIQQVVRGDSAAYFCASSGAERRANTGELFFGEGSRLTVL.

This clone was found a few times. The chain joins TRBV7-9 to TRBJ1-5; D is unclear. Trimming cost V 5 bases and J 0 bases, with 14 bases left between them. Germline V gene data show CDR1 as SEHNR and CDR2 as FQNEAQ (reference sequence). The CDR3 consists of 16 residues. CDR3 sequence: CASSLSAGGSNQPQHF. DNA for the CDR3: TGTGCCAGCAGCCTAAGTGCAGGTGGTAGCAATCAGCCCCAGCATTTT. Using reference TRBV7-9 and TRBJ1-5 for the parts outside the CDR3, the full variable domain is DTGVSQNPRHKITKRGQNVTFRCDPISEHNRLYWYRQTLGQGPEFLTYFQNEAQLEKSRLLSDRFSAERPKGSFSTLEIQRTEQGDSAMYLCASSLSAGGSNQPQHFGDGTRLSIL.

This chain uses TRBV7-3 with TRBJ1-2, with a weak D call TRBD1 (6 bases). The germline V gene encodes CDR1 SGHTA and CDR2 FQGTGA. The CDR3 contains 13 residues. Trimming removed 1 base at V and 8 bases at J, with 11 bases between. The CDR3 here is CASSLNRGQGYTF. The CDR3 DNA sequence: TGTGCCAGCAGCTTAAATCGGGGGCAAGGCTACACCTTC.

This clone has a single count. V gene TRBV7-9 combines with J gene TRBJ2-1; 13 nucleotides match TRBD2. This CDR3 spans 19 amino acids. Germline V gives CDR1 SEHNR, CDR2 FQNEAQ (reference sequence). V trimming: 5 bases; J trimming: 7 bases; junction bases outside the gene matches: 17. The CDR3, as DNA: TGTGCCAGCAGCGCCGATCCGGGACTAGCGGGACGCGGAGGGAATGAGCAGTTCTTC. Translating it yields CASSADPGLAGRGGNEQFF.

This sequence joins TRBV5-1 and TRBJ2-3; 13 bases are a match to TRBD2. CDR3 length: 17 residues. The V gene's germline CDR1 is SGHRS and CDR2 YFSETQ. V was pared by 2 bases and J by 5 bases, with 8 bases of the junction left unmatched. CDR3 sequence: CASSLRTSGSVRDTQYF. The CDR3 nucleotides read TGCGCCAGCAGCTTAAGGACTAGCGGGAGTGTGAGAGATACGCAGTATTTT.